Sequencing of this TCR beta chain was carried out in a study of CD8 T cell repertoires and HIV-1 epitope variants. TCRdb keeps only in-frame clones here, not all; method: immunoSEQ multiplex PCR. The data hold 4,500 or so clones, with less than 75% observed a single time. On this clone itself: Antigen specificity is unknown.

This TCR derives from a male donor with HIV. Sequencing was performed on cultured CD8+ T cells derived from PBMCs.

The CDR3 protein is CASSYSNTEAFF. The CDR3 bases are TGTGCCAGCAGTTACTCCAACACTGAAGCTTTCTTT. The chain couples TRBV6-5 to TRBJ1-1; no clear D. Germline assignment: CDR1 MNHEY and CDR2 SVGAGI. The CDR3 is 12 amino acids. The ends were cut back, 0 bases at V and 2 bases at J, with 1 base in the middle.